The clone carrying this T cell receptor beta chain is medium-sized within its sample. Its antigen remains unknown. The data are from a study of prognosis after radiotherapy for stage I lung cancer. Whole-study findings and limits: With medians of approximately 9,100 versus 7,200, unique TCR clone counts fell after stereotactic body radiation therapy.

The CDR3 runs 15 residues. Germline CDR1 reads MNHEY; CDR2 reads SMNVEV (reference sequence). The V gene lost 4 bases and the J gene lost 8 bases, with 20 bases spanning the gap. From genomic DNA, TCR beta CDR3 was amplified by two-round multiplex PCR. First-round PCR amplification was performed with primers specific to each TRBV and TRBJ gene. TCRdb re-derived calls from the multiplex PCR reads in MiXCR, one entry per CDR3 protein. The table records over 30,000 distinct CDR3 sequences, approximately 25% of them present only once. Sequenced material: PBMCs, taken before or after stereotactic body radiation therapy (not recorded which). The chain couples TRBV27 to TRBJ1-2; D is unclear. The receptor comes from a donor aged 50 or older with non-small cell lung cancer. The CDR3 loop is CASSSLGQASGGYTF. Here the CDR3 DNA reads TGTGCCAGCAGTTCCCTTGGCCAGGCATCGGGCGGCTACACCTTC.